This TCR beta chain came from a study of blood T cell repertoires in COVID-19. Background on the study: T cells, B-cell-depleted T cells, or PBMCs provided the cDNA or gDNA that served as material.

The method was immunoSEQ multiplex PCR; TCRdb's version includes in-frame clones alone and lacks a portion of them. The sample contains hundreds of thousands of clones, around 87% of which appear only once. The CDR3 totals 16 residues. V was pared by 2 bases and J by 3 bases, with 7 bases of the junction left unmatched. Per the germline V gene, CDR1 is LGHDT and CDR2 is YNNKEL (reference sequence). The source material was peripheral blood. This receptor was obtained from a man in his sixties with acute or convalescent COVID-19. The gene calls are TRBV3-1 (or the pseudogene TRBV3-2) and TRBJ1-3, with 7 bases that match TRBD1. In nucleotides, the CDR3 is TGTGCCAGCAGCCAACACCCCGGGACAGTTGGAAACACCATATATTTT. This codes for CASSQHPGTVGNTIYF.